Listed below are T cell receptor beta chains from one sample, sequenced in a study of blood T cell repertoires in COVID-19. Libraries were prepared by immunoSEQ multiplex PCR; TCRdb keeps only in-frame clonotypes and omits some of them. The sample has a few hundred thousand clones; approximately 91% are singletons. The source material was PBMCs or T cells enriched from blood (not recorded which). Receptors originate from a woman aged 25 to 45 who had been exposed to COVID-19. Both conserved end residues are part of each CDR3. Each record gives: D gene, clone size, J gene, V gene, CDR3 protein, CDR3 DNA. The D gene is left open where the match is weak. Size tells how often a clone was seen (once, few, many) or the class of an expanded clone, and some rows leave it out.

D: TRBD2; size: -; J: TRBJ2-3; V: TRBV10-3; CDR3: CAISSFSGRSSSTDTQYF; DNA: TGTGCCATCAGCTCCTTTAGCGGGAGGAGCTCTAGCACAGATACGCAGTATTTT
D: -; size: few; J: TRBJ1-2; V: TRBV28; CDR3: CAISFGGGYTF; DNA: TGTGCCATATCGTTTGGGGGGGGCTACACCTTC
D: TRBD2; size: -; J: TRBJ2-3; V: TRBV28; CDR3: CASSLPPPIAGVTDTQYF; DNA: TGTGCCAGCAGTTTACCGCCTCCGATAGCGGGAGTAACAGATACGCAGTATTTT
D: -; size: few; J: TRBJ1-1; V: TRBV29-1; CDR3: CSVSWTVNTEAFF; DNA: TGCAGCGTGTCCTGGACAGTGAACACTGAAGCTTTCTTT
D: TRBD1; size: -; J: TRBJ2-7; V: TRBV28; CDR3: CASSYPGQGKYEQYF; DNA: TGTGCCAGCAGTTACCCGGGACAGGGGAAGTACGAGCAGTACTTC
D: TRBD1; size: -; J: TRBJ1-1; V: TRBV19; CDR3: CASSMGTGRVDMNTEAFF; DNA: TGTGCCAGTAGTATGGGGACAGGGAGGGTCGACATGAACACTGAAGCTTTCTTT
D: TRBD2; size: -; J: TRBJ2-1; V: TRBV18; CDR3: CASSPPGLAGLNEQFF; DNA: TGTGCCAGCTCACCACCGGGGCTAGCGGGTCTCAATGAGCAGTTCTTC
D: TRBD2; size: -; J: TRBJ2-7; V: TRBV4-1; CDR3: CASSQKGGSWEQYF; DNA: TGCGCCAGCAGCCAAAAAGGCGGGAGTTGGGAGCAGTACTTC
D: TRBD1; size: -; J: TRBJ1-5; V: TRBV7-9; CDR3: CASSLWTGVDQPQHF; DNA: TGTGCCAGCAGCTTATGGACAGGGGTGGATCAGCCCCAGCATTTT
D: -; size: -; J: TRBJ1-1; V: TRBV10-1; CDR3: CASSETGIRTEAFF; DNA: TGCGCCAGCAGTGAGACAGGGATAAGGACTGAAGCTTTCTTT
D: -; size: -; J: TRBJ2-2; V: TRBV2; CDR3: CASSVSRTGELFF; DNA: TGTGCCAGCAGTGTCTCTCGCACCGGGGAGCTGTTTTTT
D: TRBD1; size: once; J: TRBJ2-5; V: TRBV27; CDR3: CASTTWTGSQETQYF; DNA: TGTGCCAGCACCACCTGGACAGGCTCCCAAGAGACCCAGTACTTC
D: TRBD2; size: -; J: TRBJ2-1; V: TRBV24-1; CDR3: CATSDPRTSGYNEQFF; DNA: TGTGCCACCAGTGATCCCCGGACTAGCGGGTACAATGAGCAGTTCTTC
D: TRBD2; size: -; J: TRBJ2-7; V: TRBV9; CDR3: CASSVGGGPYEQYF; DNA: TGTGCCAGCAGCGTAGGGGGGGGTCCCTACGAGCAGTACTTC
D: -; size: -; J: TRBJ1-1; V: TRBV28; CDR3: CASLGARSLNTEAFF; DNA: TGTGCCAGCCTTGGGGCCAGGAGTTTGAACACTGAAGCTTTCTTT
D: TRBD1; size: -; J: TRBJ2-7; V: TRBV14; CDR3: CASSQMDRGPYEQYF; DNA: TGTGCCAGCAGCCAAATGGACAGGGGTCCCTACGAGCAGTACTTC
D: -; size: -; J: TRBJ1-3; V: TRBV27; CDR3: CASSSRGGAGGNTIYF; DNA: TGTGCCAGCAGTTCCCGAGGGGGGGCAGGTGGAAACACCATATATTTT